These T cell receptor beta chains were read from a single sample in a study of T-cell memory formation after mild COVID-19. TCRdb used MiXCR to reprocess the 5' RACE reads, holding one entry per CDR3 protein. The sample consists of around 310,000 distinct CDR3 sequences, 13% to 15% of them appearing once. The sample was PBMCs or a T cell subset sorted from them (not recorded which). These receptors were collected from a man aged 18-30 years who had mild COVID-19 (a few samples of this study predate the infection). Cell type and time point are not known. CDR3s include the opening cysteine and the closing phenylalanine or tryptophan. A D gene is named only where the DNA matches it firmly. Only some rows state a clone size, as once, few, many or a class for expanded clones.

cdr3_nt,cdr3_aa,j_call,clone_size,d_call,v_call
TGCGCCAGCAGCTTCCAGGTCCGCACAGATACGCAGTATTTT,CASSFQVRTDTQYF,TRBJ2-3,few,-,TRBV5-1
TGTGCCAGCCAGCAACGGAGACAGGGATACTCACCCCTCCACTTT,CASQQRRQGYSPLHF,TRBJ1-6,few,TRBD1,TRBV2
TGTGCCACCAGCAGTACCGGGACAGGGTGGAATGAGCAGTTCTTC,CATSSTGTGWNEQFF,TRBJ2-1,-,TRBD1,TRBV15
TGCGCCAGCAGCTTCACCGGGACAGAGGTTAATGAGCAGTTCTTC,CASSFTGTEVNEQFF,TRBJ2-1,many,TRBD1,TRBV5-1
TGCAGCGTTGAATCTCAGAACACTGAAGCTTTCTTT,CSVESQNTEAFF,TRBJ1-1,few,-,TRBV29-1
TGCAGCGTTGAAGATCCCTCCGAGCAGTACTTC,CSVEDPSEQYF,TRBJ2-7,few,-,TRBV29-1
TGTGCCAGCAGCCAAGCGGCCCGCGGGGGGGCAGCCGGGGAGCTGTTTTTT,CASSQAARGGAAGELFF,TRBJ2-2,many,TRBD2,TRBV4-2
TGTGCCAGCAGCTTAGGCGGGGGCAACACAGATACGCAGTATTTT,CASSLGGGNTDTQYF,TRBJ2-3,few,-,TRBV7-2
TGTGCCAGCAGCCCCGCCCGGGCCGATACGCAGTATTTT,CASSPARADTQYF,TRBJ2-3,-,-,TRBV11-2
TGTGCTAGTGGCCGGGATGTTCCGATGGGGACCCAGTACTTC,CASGRDVPMGTQYF,TRBJ2-5,few,-,TRBV12-5
TGTGCCAGCAGCTCTGGCGGTTCTAGCAATCAGCCCCAGCATTTT,CASSSGGSSNQPQHF,TRBJ1-5,-,-,TRBV7-3
TGTGCCAGCAGCGACGTGCAGGGGGCTTCACCCCTCCACTTT,CASSDVQGASPLHF,TRBJ1-6,few,TRBD1,TRBV7-2
TGCAGTGCTACGAGGGGGTCGAGCACAGATACGCAGTATTTT,CSATRGSSTDTQYF,TRBJ2-3,-,-,TRBV20-1
TGCAGTGCTAGAGTGCGGACAGGGAACACCATATATTTT,CSARVRTGNTIYF,TRBJ1-3,-,TRBD1,TRBV20-1
TGTGCCACCAGTGTGTGGGTCTTACTAGCCAAAAACATTCAGTACTTC,CATSVWVLLAKNIQYF,TRBJ2-4,-,-,TRBV24-1
TGTGCCAGCAGCGAGACCTACGAGCAGTACTTC,CASSETYEQYF,TRBJ2-7,many,-,TRBV7-2
TGTGCCAGCAGGATGACAGGCGGGACTGAAGCTTTCTTT,CASRMTGGTEAFF,TRBJ1-1,few,-,TRBV6-2/TRBV6-3
TGTGCCAGCAGCCAAAGATTAGACACTGAAGCTTTCTTT,CASSQRLDTEAFF,TRBJ1-1,-,-,TRBV7-2
TGTGCCAGCAGCTTCACCTCCCGGGCCAACCTATATACGCAGTATTTT,CASSFTSRANLYTQYF,TRBJ2-3,-,-,TRBV11-2
TGCGCCAGCAGCTTGGTCGGCAGGGCAGACACTGAAGCTTTCTTT,CASSLVGRADTEAFF,TRBJ1-1,-,-,TRBV5-1
TGTGCCAGCAGCCAACAGGGTGATACGCAGTATTTT,CASSQQGDTQYF,TRBJ2-3,-,-,TRBV3-1
TGCGCCAGCAGCGCGGAACCAGGGGTCCCCACTGAAGCTTTCTTT,CASSAEPGVPTEAFF,TRBJ1-1,few,-,TRBV5-1
TGTGCCAGCAGCTCGAGGAAAACTCCCTACGAGCAGTACTTC,CASSSRKTPYEQYF,TRBJ2-7,few,-,TRBV5-6
TGCGCCAGCAGCCCAACCGGGACAGGCAGATATTCACCCCTCCACTTT,CASSPTGTGRYSPLHF,TRBJ1-6,few,TRBD1,TRBV4-1
TGCGCCAGCAGCCAAGATTCGGGGACTAGCGGGGGCCTCGGGGAGACCCAGTACTTC,CASSQDSGTSGGLGETQYF,TRBJ2-5,-,TRBD2,TRBV4-3
TGTGCCAGCAGCCGCGGGACATTAGGAAACACCATATATTTT,CASSRGTLGNTIYF,TRBJ1-3,few,-,TRBV5-4
TGTGCCAGCAGCTTAGCTACAGGGGGAGACTACACCTTC,CASSLATGGDYTF,TRBJ1-2,-,TRBD1,TRBV11-2
TGTGCCAGCCTACGACAGGGTTTGAACACTGAAGCTTTCTTT,CASLRQGLNTEAFF,TRBJ1-1,-,TRBD1,TRBV27
TGTGCCATCAGGGCAACTCAGGGGAACTATGGCTACACCTTC,CAIRATQGNYGYTF,TRBJ1-2,few,-,TRBV10-3
TGCGCCAGCAGCTTGGCGATAGGAGGAGGTGAGCAGTTCTTC,CASSLAIGGGEQFF,TRBJ2-1,many,-,TRBV5-1
TGTGCCAGCAGCTCTATCCTAGGGAGGGAGGTGGAGACCCAGTACTTC,CASSSILGREVETQYF,TRBJ2-5,-,TRBD2,TRBV7-2
TGTGCCAGCACCGAGAGGGCTAGCGGGGTCACAGATACGCAGTATTTT,CASTERASGVTDTQYF,TRBJ2-3,-,TRBD2,TRBV11-1
TGCAGTGCTAGTTCGGGACAGGGGGCTTCACCCCTCCACTTT,CSASSGQGASPLHF,TRBJ1-6,many,TRBD1,TRBV20-1
TGTGCCAGCAGCTTCCCCGGGACTAGGTTCTATGAGCAGTTCTTC,CASSFPGTRFYEQFF,TRBJ2-1,many,TRBD2,TRBV7-2
TGTGCCAGCAGTTACCTGCGGACAGCGAATGGCTACACCTTC,CASSYLRTANGYTF,TRBJ1-2,-,-,TRBV6-2/TRBV6-3
TGTGCCAGCAGCTTAGCGATTTCACAGGGGGCGAGTGGCTACACCTTC,CASSLAISQGASGYTF,TRBJ1-2,few,TRBD1,TRBV7-2
TGTGCCAGCAGCTTGGAGACAGGGGGATCACCCCTCCACTTT,CASSLETGGSPLHF,TRBJ1-6,once,TRBD1,TRBV11-2
TGCGCCAGCAGCTTGAGCGGGGGGCCGGGGGATACGCAGTATTTT,CASSLSGGPGDTQYF,TRBJ2-3,-,TRBD2,TRBV5-1
TGTGCCAGCAGTTACTCGCGGATCTCTGGAAACACCATATATTTT,CASSYSRISGNTIYF,TRBJ1-3,-,-,TRBV6-6
TGTGCCAGCAGCTTAGTGGGCGGGGGCCGCTCCTACGAGCAGTACTTC,CASSLVGGGRSYEQYF,TRBJ2-7,few,-,TRBV7-2
TGTGCCAGCAGTCGGGATGTCTTAGCGGGGGTTTCAGATACGCAGTATTTT,CASSRDVLAGVSDTQYF,TRBJ2-3,-,TRBD2,TRBV11-2
TGTGCCAGCACCCGTCGGGCCAATAGCAATCAGCCCCAGCATTTT,CASTRRANSNQPQHF,TRBJ1-5,-,-,TRBV12-3/TRBV12-4
TGTGCCAGCAGCCAAAGTTGGACGGCTGGAAACACCATATATTTT,CASSQSWTAGNTIYF,TRBJ1-3,-,-,TRBV3-1
TGTGCCAGCAGCTTGGTCCGGGGGGCCACCCAAGCGACAGTTGAGACCCAGTACTTC,CASSLVRGATQATVETQYF,TRBJ2-5,few,-,TRBV5-6
TGTGCCTGGAGAAGGCGGGGGGGTTTAGATACGCAGTATTTT,CAWRRRGGLDTQYF,TRBJ2-3,-,TRBD2,TRBV30
TGCGCCAGCAGTGACAGGGGGCGAGAGCAGTACTTC,CASSDRGREQYF,TRBJ2-7,few,TRBD1,TRBV4-1
TGTGCCAGCTTAAGCGGGGAACGCACAGATACGCAGTATTTT,CASLSGERTDTQYF,TRBJ2-3,few,TRBD2,TRBV7-9
TGTGCCAGCAGTTACAGTACAGAACCCTCCTACAATGAGCAGTTCTTC,CASSYSTEPSYNEQFF,TRBJ2-1,few,-,TRBV6-5